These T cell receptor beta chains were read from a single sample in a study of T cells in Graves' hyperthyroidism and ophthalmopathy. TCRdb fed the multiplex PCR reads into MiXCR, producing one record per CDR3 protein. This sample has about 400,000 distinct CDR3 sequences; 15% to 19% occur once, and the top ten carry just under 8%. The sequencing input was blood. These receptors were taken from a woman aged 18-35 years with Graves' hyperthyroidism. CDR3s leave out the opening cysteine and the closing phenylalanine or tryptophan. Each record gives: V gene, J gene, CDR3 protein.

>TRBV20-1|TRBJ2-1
SAKTSPSSYNEQF
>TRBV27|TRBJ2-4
ASSYQGSNIQY
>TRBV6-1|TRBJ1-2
ASSRDVNYGYT
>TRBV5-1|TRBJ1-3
ASKNGSSGNTIY
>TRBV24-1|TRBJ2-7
ATSDLRQGNEQY
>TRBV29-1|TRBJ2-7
SVSRAGGPNEQY
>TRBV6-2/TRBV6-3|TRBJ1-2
ASSRDSIYSYT
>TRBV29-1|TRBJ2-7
SVEGRTGSYEQY
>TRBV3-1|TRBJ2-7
ASSHGQTSTY
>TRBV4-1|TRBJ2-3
ASSGGSGSTDTQY
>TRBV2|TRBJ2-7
AIRSQPYEQY
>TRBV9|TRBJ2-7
ASGRGTAYEQY
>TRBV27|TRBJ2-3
ASSAGTSGRGVGDTQY
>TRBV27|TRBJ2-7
ASSLYPGFSSYEQY
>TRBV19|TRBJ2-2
ASSMGPMDGGTGELF
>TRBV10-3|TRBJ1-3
AISDQGPGNTIY
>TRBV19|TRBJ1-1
ASSIAGGGGSTEAF
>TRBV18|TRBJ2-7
ASSYQLYEQY
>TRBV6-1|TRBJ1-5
ATAGNQPQH
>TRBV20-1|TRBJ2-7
SARAGTGGYEQY
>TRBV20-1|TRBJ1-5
SAMGLDRAGNQPQH
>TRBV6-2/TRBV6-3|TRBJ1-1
ASSWSGTLNTEAF
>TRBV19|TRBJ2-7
ASSRGSADYEQY
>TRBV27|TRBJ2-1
ASSLSEDREQF
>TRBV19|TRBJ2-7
ASSIDPPSGSFSYEQY